Listed here are 25 T cell receptor beta chains from one sample, sequenced in a study of tumor-infiltrating lymphocytes in localized non-small cell lung cancer. Only in-frame clones appear in the TCRdb table, and some are missing; sequencing was by immunoSEQ multiplex PCR. The sample includes roughly 1,500 clones, 75% to 90% of them seen just once. Sequences were obtained from lung tumor tissue. Every receptor here comes from a human donor with non-small cell lung cancer.

V usage is TRBV30 and J usage is TRBJ2-1; no definite D call. This CDR3 has 13 amino acids. In germline, CDR1 is GTSNPN, CDR2 SVGIG (reference sequence). V was trimmed by 5 bases and J by 0 bases, leaving 8 bases between them. CDR3 nucleotides: TGTGCCTGGGCCCGTAGCTCCTACAATGAGCAGTTCTTC. Amino acid sequence: CAWARSSYNEQFF.

The chain employs TRBV6-4 and TRBJ2-3; TRBD1 aligns across 7 bases. The CDR3 runs to 13 residues. The germline V gene encodes CDR1 MRHNA and CDR2 SNTAGT. V gave up 5 bases and J gave up 12 bases; unmatched junction bases: 11. CDR3 bases: TGTGCCAGCAGTCCTACGTTACAGGGGACCCAGTATTTT. It encodes CASSPTLQGTQYF.

This clone has more than one count but fewer than ten. The chain is built from TRBV7-9 and TRBJ1-5; D remains ambiguous. Per the germline V gene, CDR1 is SEHNR and CDR2 is FQNEAQ (reference sequence). Between the trimmed V and J ends, which lost 2 bases and 1 base, there was a span of 6 bases. The CDR3 runs 14 residues. The CDR3 region is CASSLFGSNQPQHF. The CDR3 region has the DNA TGTGCCAGCAGCTTATTTGGCAGCAATCAGCCCCAGCATTTT.

The CDR3 reads CASSALLAGATYEQYF. The CDR3 DNA follows: TGTGCCAGCAGCGCCTTACTAGCGGGGGCCACGTACGAGCAGTACTTC. The chain joins TRBV5-5 to TRBJ2-7; the match to TRBD2 covers 11 bases. Per the germline V gene, CDR1 is SGHKS and CDR2 is YYEKEE (reference sequence). The V and J ends lost 4 bases and 4 bases, in that order; junction bases with no gene match: 10. The CDR3 has 16 residues.

V and J are TRBV4-1 and TRBJ1-4, with TRBD1 identical over 9 bases. The V segment lost 4 bases and the J segment 5 bases; nucleotides outside the gene matches: 2. Per the germline V gene, CDR1 is MGHRA and CDR2 is YSYEKL. The CDR3 is 14 residues long. This CDR3 reads CASSPGTGNEKLFF. CDR3 nucleotide sequence: TGCGCCAGCAGCCCCGGGACAGGGAATGAAAAACTGTTTTTT.

The chain couples TRBV6-5 to TRBJ1-1, with 7 bases matching TRBD1. The CDR3 extends over 16 amino acids. CDR1 MNHEY and CDR2 SVGAGI come from the germline V gene. The V gene end was trimmed by 2 bases and the J gene end by 3 bases; junction bases not matched to a gene: 9. DNA for the CDR3: TGTGCCAGCAGTTACAAATGGTGGACAGGTGACACTGAAGCTTTCTTT. Protein sequence: CASSYKWWTGDTEAFF.

Note on this clone: A much more abundant neighbour one base away suggests this may be a read error. Other DNA sequences in this sample translate to the same CDR3. This chain connects TRBV7-6 to TRBJ2-7; the D call may be TRBD1 or TRBD2 (5 bases each). Germline V gene lookup returns CDR1 SGHVS and CDR2 FNYEAQ. V gave up 5 bases and J gave up 3 bases, with 11 bases separating them. The CDR3 covers 13 residues. CDR3 protein: CASSPGPNYEQYF. CDR3 coding DNA: TGTGCCAGCAGCCCGGGACCGAACTACGAGCAGTACTTC.

The chain links TRBV13 to TRBJ1-2; the match to TRBD1 covers 9 bases. The CDR3 has 15 residues. The trim removed 2 bases at V and 4 bases at J, leaving 5 bases unmatched. Looked up from germline, CDR1 is PRHDT and CDR2 is FYEKMQ (reference sequence). In DNA form, the CDR3 reads TGTGCCAGCAGCTTATTCATGGACAGGGGCTATGGCTACACCTTC. Its translation is CASSLFMDRGYGYTF.

This chain links TRBV7-3 with TRBJ2-5; D not certain. The CDR3 has 13 amino acids. CDR1 is SGHTA, CDR2 FQGTGA, per germline. V lost 2 bases to trimming and J lost 5 bases, with 9 bases between them. The DNA for the CDR3 is TGTGCCAGCAGCTTAGGGCTAGAGGAGACCCAGTACTTC. Encoded protein: CASSLGLEETQYF.

This chain joins TRBV30 and TRBJ1-5; TRBD1 is a possible D gene (6 bases). Germline CDR1 is GTSNPN and CDR2 is SVGIG (reference sequence). V was clipped by 2 bases and J by 4 bases, with 12 bases between them. The CDR3 consists of 14 residues. CDR3 sequence reads: CAWSLRDKNQPQHF. The CDR3 DNA reads TGTGCCTGGAGTCTCCGGGACAAGAATCAGCCCCAGCATTTT.

The chain uses TRBV7-9 and TRBJ2-5; 7 bases match TRBD2. This CDR3 is 13 amino acids long. With 6 bases clipped from V and 2 bases from J, the junction kept 3 bases outside the gene matches. Germline V gives CDR1 SEHNR, CDR2 FQNEAQ (reference sequence). The CDR3, as DNA: TGTGCCAGCAGGCGGGACTATCAAGAGACCCAGTACTTC. Encoded protein: CASRRDYQETQYF.

V usage is TRBV6-1 and J usage is TRBJ2-3, with a weak D call TRBD1 (5 bases). V was trimmed by 3 bases and J by 0 bases, leaving 10 bases between them. The CDR3 length is 15 residues. CDR1 MNHNS and CDR2 SASEGT come from the germline V gene. The CDR3 sequence: CASSDSRVSTDTQYF. CDR3 bases: TGTGCCAGCAGTGATTCCAGGGTGAGCACAGATACGCAGTATTTT.

The V and J genes are TRBV30 and TRBJ1-5; D possibly corresponds to TRBD1 (5 bases). The germline V and J ends were trimmed by 2 bases and 4 bases, with 6 bases remaining between them. The germline CDR1 and CDR2 sequences are GTSNPN and SVGIG (reference sequence). This CDR3 region has 12 residues. CDR3 bases: TGTGCCTGGAGTAGGGGAAATCAGCCCCAGCATTTT. This codes for CAWSRGNQPQHF.

This chain joins TRBV30 and TRBJ2-7; D unclear. Germline CDR1 and CDR2: GTSNPN and SVGIG (reference sequence). The V end was cut by 1 base, the J end by 3 bases, with 13 bases between. CDR3 length: 14 residues. The CDR3 DNA reads TGTGCCTGGAGTGAGGTGGGAATAGACTACGAGCAGTACTTC. The encoded protein is CAWSEVGIDYEQYF.

The CDR3 here is CAISARSTDTQYF. Written as DNA, the CDR3 is TGTGCCATCAGTGCCCGAAGCACAGATACGCAGTATTTT. V usage is TRBV10-3 and J usage is TRBJ2-3, with D uncertain. CDR3 length equals 13 residues. Germline CDR1 ENHRY, CDR2 SYGVKD. Trimming pared 4 bases from V and 0 bases from J, leaving 5 bases between.

This chain uses TRBV5-4 with TRBJ2-1; D not certain. Trimming removed 5 bases from V and 4 bases from J, with 13 bases in between. This CDR3 is 14 amino acids long. The germline gives CDR1 SGHNT, CDR2 YYREEE (reference sequence). The chain's CDR3 is CASSYLGPYNEQFF. The CDR3 nucleotides are TGTGCCAGCAGTTACCTCGGACCTTACAATGAGCAGTTCTTC. Full variable domain (missing parts from reference TRBV5-4 and TRBJ2-1): ETGVTQSPTHLIKTRGQQVTLRCSSQSGHNTVSWYQQALGQGPQFIFQYYREEENGRGNFPPRFSGLQFPNYSSELNVNALELDDSALYLCASSYLGPYNEQFFGPGTRLTVL.

The rearrangement links TRBV18 to TRBJ2-7, with D possibly being TRBD2 (5 bases). Germline lookup yields CDR1 KGHSH and CDR2 LQKENI. This CDR3 region has 14 residues. The V gene lost 3 bases and the J gene lost 7 bases, with 16 bases spanning the gap. CDR3: CASSPQVRSGEQYF. DNA for the CDR3: TGTGCCAGCTCACCCCAAGTGAGGTCGGGGGAGCAGTACTTC.

The chain combines TRBV5-6 with TRBJ1-4, with 9 bases lining up with TRBD1. The CDR3 length is 16 residues. Germline loops: CDR1 SGHDT, CDR2 YYEEEE. V shed 0 bases, J shed 7 bases, and the junction held 7 bases outside the gene matches. The CDR3 nucleotides read TGTGCCAGCAGCTTGGCAGGGAGGGACAGGGTTGAAAAACTGTTTTTT. Its protein product is CASSLAGRDRVEKLFF.

A single count supports this clone. The chain is built from TRBV5-1 and TRBJ1-1; no definite D call. Germline values: CDR1 SGHRS, CDR2 YFSETQ. The CDR3 is 13 amino acids. The V and J ends lost 0 bases and 3 bases respectively, with 6 bases between them. In DNA, the CDR3 is TGCGCCAGCAGCTTGGGTGGCGACACTGAAGCTTTCTTT. Its translation is CASSLGGDTEAFF.

The rearrangement uses TRBV6-5 and TRBJ2-2, with 8 bases aligning to TRBD1. This CDR3 has 14 amino acids. V lost 2 bases to trimming and J lost 6 bases; unmatched junction nucleotides: 2. Germline V CDR1 and CDR2: MNHEY, SVGAGI. CDR3 in amino acids: CASSYGQGSGELFF. For the CDR3, the DNA is TGTGCCAGCAGTTACGGACAGGGTTCCGGGGAGCTGTTTTTT.

V usage is TRBV11-3 and J usage is TRBJ2-3; 10 positions agree with TRBD2. The V and J ends lost 5 bases and 4 bases, in that order; junction bases with no gene match: 3. This CDR3 is built from 14 residues. CDR1 is SGHNT, CDR2 YENEEA, per germline. The CDR3, as DNA: TGTGCCAGCAGCCTAGCGGGGGCCGCAGATACGCAGTATTTT. Residues: CASSLAGAADTQYF.

Concerning this clone itself: Relative to the germline gene, one junction end is altered; a read error may explain this. This sample also contains other DNA sequences that code for the same CDR3. The chain couples TRBV30 to TRBJ1-3; tentatively, D is TRBD1 (6 bases). CDR3 length equals 13 residues. Germline-derived CDR1 and CDR2 are GTSNPN and SVGIG (reference sequence). In nucleotides, the CDR3 is TGTGCCTGGAATAGGGGGGAGAGAAACACTATATATTTT. Amino acids: CAWNRGERNTIYF.

The chain uses TRBV7-8 and TRBJ1-3; the D gene is possibly TRBD1 (6 bases). CDR3 size: 14 residues. CDR1 and CDR2 from the germline V gene are SGHVS and FQNEAQ. V was shortened by 2 bases and J by 6 bases, with 11 bases between the two germline ends. The CDR3 loop is CASSLQGQANTIYF. The CDR3 nucleotides are TGTGCCAGCAGCTTACAGGGGCAGGCAAACACCATATATTTT.

The genes are TRBV4-1 and TRBJ1-3, with D maybe TRBD1 (5 bases). The V and J ends lost 1 base and 2 bases respectively, with 9 bases between them. Germline V lookup: CDR1 MGHRA, CDR2 YSYEKL. CDR3 length: 15 amino acids. The CDR3 sequence: CASSQARQTGNTIYF. DNA of the CDR3: TGCGCCAGCAGCCAAGCCCGACAGACTGGAAACACCATATATTTT.

The V call is TRBV10-3, the J call TRBJ1-2, with 7 bases aligning to TRBD1. Germline V CDR1 and CDR2: ENHRY, SYGVKD. The CDR3 length is 14 residues. V was clipped by 0 bases and J by 7 bases; unmatched bases: 5. As DNA, the CDR3 is TGTGCCATCAGTGAGTCGACAGGGAGGGGTGGCTACACCTTC. This codes for CAISESTGRGGYTF.